These 9 T cell receptor beta chains share one sample of origin, sequenced in a study of T cell repertoires in cytomegalovirus infection. Antigens for these TCRs are unknown. From the reads, TCRdb called clonotypes with MiXCR, one entry per CDR3 protein. The sample has about 900,000 distinct CDR3 sequences; approximately 31% are singletons. The source material was cultured CD8+ T cells from PBMCs, sampled from culture after CMV antigen stimulation. The receptors here all came from a human donor in good health (CMV status not recorded). Some clones in this sample may be carry-over from other donors' samples.

The sample holds a few counts of this clonotype. The rearrangement links TRBV4-3 to TRBJ1-6, with TRBD1 as a possible D gene (5 bases). The CDR3 contains 17 residues. V shed 0 bases and J shed 7 bases, with 16 bases lying between them. CDR1 is LGHNA and CDR2 is YSLEER in the germline V gene. CDR3 bases: TGCGCCAGCAGCCAAGATCTTTTCGACAGTCGGAATTCACCCCTCCACTTT. It codes for CASSQDLFDSRNSPLHF.

This chain joins TRBV12-3 or TRBV12-4 and TRBJ2-7; 7 bases match TRBD1. Trimming removed 3 bases from V and 1 base from J; junction bases left unmatched: 6. This CDR3 is 15 amino acids long. Here the CDR3 DNA reads TGTGCCAGCAGTTTGGACAGGTTCACGTCCTACGAGCAGTACTTC. Residues: CASSLDRFTSYEQYF.

The chain employs TRBV4-1 and TRBJ2-7; the match to TRBD2 covers 10 bases. CDR3 length equals 15 residues. The germline V gene encodes CDR1 MGHRA and CDR2 YSYEKL. The junction had 2 bases not matched to a gene; V was cut back by 2 bases and J by 1 base. CDR3 sequence reads: CASSQLAGASYEQYF. The CDR3 coding sequence is TGCGCCAGCAGCCAACTAGCGGGGGCATCCTACGAGCAGTACTTC.

This sequence joins TRBV6-1 and TRBJ2-1; 12 bases agree with TRBD2. Germline V CDR1 and CDR2: MNHNS, SASEGT. CDR3 length equals 15 residues. The junction had 4 bases not matched to a gene; V was cut back by 8 bases and J by 2 bases. The CDR3 region is CASLRTSGAYNEQFF. For the CDR3, the DNA is TGTGCCAGCTTACGGACTAGCGGGGCCTACAATGAGCAGTTCTTC.

There are a few counts of this clonotype. The V and J genes are TRBV19 and TRBJ1-2; TRBD1 matches 10 bases. Trimming at V came to 3 bases and at J to 2 bases, leaving 0 bases not matched to a gene. This CDR3 spans 14 amino acids. Germline V gene lookup returns CDR1 LNHDA and CDR2 SQIVND (reference sequence). The CDR3 spells CASSMGQGNYGYTF. CDR3 nucleotides: TGTGCCAGTAGTATGGGACAGGGGAACTATGGCTACACCTTC.

This rearrangement joins TRBV6-5 to TRBJ1-2; TRBD1 agrees at 7 bases. The CDR3 is 16 residues long. Germline lookup yields CDR1 MNHEY and CDR2 SVGAGI. Trimming removed 4 bases from V and 4 bases from J; junction bases left unmatched: 12. The CDR3 sequence is CASSSTGAARVYGYTF. The CDR3 DNA reads as TGTGCCAGCAGTTCTACAGGGGCCGCGAGGGTCTATGGCTACACCTTC.

This clonotype was seen a few times. The chain couples TRBV27 to TRBJ1-1; D gene uncertain. Trimming took 10 bases from V and 1 from J, leaving 16 bases between them. The CDR3 extends over 14 amino acids. The germline gives CDR1 MNHEY, CDR2 SMNVEV (reference sequence). Written as DNA, the CDR3 is TGTGCCACCCGACGGGAATGGGGGAACACTGAAGCTTTCTTT. Encoded protein: CATRREWGNTEAFF.

This chain joins TRBV2 and TRBJ2-6; the match to TRBD1 covers 9 bases. CDR3 length: 17 residues. In germline, CDR1 is SNHLY, CDR2 FYNNEI. The ends lost 5 bases at V and 0 bases at J; junction bases unmatched: 5. The CDR3 loop reads CASSMTGGISGANVLTF. The CDR3 DNA is TGTGCCAGCAGTATGACAGGGGGGATCTCTGGGGCCAACGTCCTGACTTTC.

This clonotype was seen just once. The rearrangement joins TRBV25-1 to TRBJ1-4, with D unclear. Germline loops: CDR1 MGHDK, CDR2 SYGVNS. V was trimmed by 3 bases and J by 0 bases, leaving 8 bases between them. The CDR3 consists of 15 residues. CDR3 sequence (DNA): TGTGCCAGCAGTGATTGGGGTGCAACTAATGAAAAACTGTTTTTT. It codes for CASSDWGATNEKLFF.